This T cell receptor beta chain was captured by sequencing in a study of blood T cell repertoires in COVID-19. TCRdb's copy holds only in-frame clones and misses some; the assay was immunoSEQ multiplex PCR. This sample yields about 110,000 clones, of which approximately 88% are seen a single time; approximately 2.5% belongs to the top ten. The CDR3 runs to 15 residues. The germline CDR1 and CDR2 sequences are SGDLS and YYNGEE. V was pared by 0 bases and J by 2 bases, with 3 bases of the junction left unmatched. The clonotype was recovered from a human donor in a cohort sampled during active COVID-19. Material for sequencing was peripheral blood. This sequence joins TRBV9 and TRBJ2-7; the match to TRBD2 covers 9 bases. CDR3 sequence: CASSVEAGGPYEQYF. Written as DNA, the CDR3 is TGTGCCAGCAGCGTAGAGGCGGGAGGGCCCTACGAGCAGTACTTC.